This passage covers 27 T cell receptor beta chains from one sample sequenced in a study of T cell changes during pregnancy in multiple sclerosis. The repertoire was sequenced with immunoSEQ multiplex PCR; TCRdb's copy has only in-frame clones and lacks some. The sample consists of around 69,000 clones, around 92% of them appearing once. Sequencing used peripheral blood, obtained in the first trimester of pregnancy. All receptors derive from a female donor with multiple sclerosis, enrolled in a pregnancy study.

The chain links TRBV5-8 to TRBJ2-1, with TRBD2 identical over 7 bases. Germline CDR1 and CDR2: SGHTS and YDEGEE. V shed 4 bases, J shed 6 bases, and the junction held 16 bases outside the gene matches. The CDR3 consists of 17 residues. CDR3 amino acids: CASSPAFGRAIRNEQFF. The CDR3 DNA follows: TGTGCCAGCAGCCCCGCGTTTGGGAGGGCGATTCGCAATGAGCAGTTCTTC.

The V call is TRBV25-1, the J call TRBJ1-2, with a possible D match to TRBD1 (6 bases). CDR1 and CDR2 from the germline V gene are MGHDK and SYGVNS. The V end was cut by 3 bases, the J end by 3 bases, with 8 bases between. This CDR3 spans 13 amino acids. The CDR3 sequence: CASSEDRYYGYTF. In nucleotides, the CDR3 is TGTGCCAGCAGTGAGGACAGATACTATGGCTACACCTTC.

This CDR3 reads CASIGIRGYTF. CDR3 nucleotide sequence: TGTGCCAGCATCGGGATTCGTGGCTACACCTTC. V is TRBV6-1 and J is TRBJ1-2; D remains ambiguous. The CDR3 contains 11 residues. V was pared by 7 bases and J by 7 bases, with 10 bases between. Germline assignment: CDR1 MNHNS and CDR2 SASEGT.

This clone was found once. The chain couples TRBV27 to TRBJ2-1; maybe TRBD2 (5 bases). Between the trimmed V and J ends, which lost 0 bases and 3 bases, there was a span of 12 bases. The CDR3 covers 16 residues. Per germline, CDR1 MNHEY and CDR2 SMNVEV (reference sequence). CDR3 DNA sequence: TGTGCCAGCAGTTTATCTGGAGGAGACTACTACAATGAGCAGTTCTTC. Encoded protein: CASSLSGGDYYNEQFF.

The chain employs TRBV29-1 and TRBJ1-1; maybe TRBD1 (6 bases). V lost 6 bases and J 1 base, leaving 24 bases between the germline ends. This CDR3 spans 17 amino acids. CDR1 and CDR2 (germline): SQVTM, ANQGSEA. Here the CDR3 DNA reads TGCAGCGTCATAGGTGGGGGGGGCGTTTTTGGGAACACTGAAGCTTTCTTT. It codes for CSVIGGGGVFGNTEAFF.

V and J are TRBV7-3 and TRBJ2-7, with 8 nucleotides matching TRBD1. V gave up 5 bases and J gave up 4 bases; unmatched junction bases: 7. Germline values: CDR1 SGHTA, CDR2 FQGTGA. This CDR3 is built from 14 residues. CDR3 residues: CASSPTGELYEQYF. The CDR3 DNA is TGTGCCAGCAGCCCGACAGGGGAATTGTACGAGCAGTACTTC.

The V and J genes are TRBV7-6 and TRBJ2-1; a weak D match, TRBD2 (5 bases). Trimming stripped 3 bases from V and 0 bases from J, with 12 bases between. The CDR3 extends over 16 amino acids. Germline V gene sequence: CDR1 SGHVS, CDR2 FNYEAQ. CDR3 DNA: TGTGCCAGCAGCTTTAGAGCGGAGACCTCCTACAATGAGCAGTTCTTC. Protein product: CASSFRAETSYNEQFF. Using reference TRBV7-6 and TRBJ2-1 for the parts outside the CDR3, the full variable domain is GAGVSQSPRYKVTKRGQDVALRCDPISGHVSLYWYRQALGQGPEFLTYFNYEAQQDKSGLPNDRFSAERPEGSISTLTIQRTEQRDSAMYRCASSFRAETSYNEQFFGPGTRLTVL.

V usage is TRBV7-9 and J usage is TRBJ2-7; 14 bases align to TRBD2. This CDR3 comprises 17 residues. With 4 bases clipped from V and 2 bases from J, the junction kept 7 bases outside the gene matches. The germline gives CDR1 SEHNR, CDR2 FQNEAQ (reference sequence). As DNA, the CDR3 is TGTGCCAGCAGCTCGACTAGCGGGAGGGCCCAAACCTACGAGCAGTACTTC. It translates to CASSSTSGRAQTYEQYF.

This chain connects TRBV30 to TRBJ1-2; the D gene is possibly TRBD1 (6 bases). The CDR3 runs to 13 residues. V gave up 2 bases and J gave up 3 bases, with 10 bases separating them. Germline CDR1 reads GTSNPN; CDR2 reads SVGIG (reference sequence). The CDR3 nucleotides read TGTGCCTGGAGTCCTGCAGGGGACTATGGCTACACCTTC. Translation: CAWSPAGDYGYTF.

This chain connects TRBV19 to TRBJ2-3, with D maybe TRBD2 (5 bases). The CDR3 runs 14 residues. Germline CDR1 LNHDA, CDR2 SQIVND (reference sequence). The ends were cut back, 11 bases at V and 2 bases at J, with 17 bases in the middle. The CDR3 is CASRRVESTDTQYF. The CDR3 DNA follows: TGTGCCTCTCGGCGGGTTGAATCCACAGATACGCAGTATTTT.

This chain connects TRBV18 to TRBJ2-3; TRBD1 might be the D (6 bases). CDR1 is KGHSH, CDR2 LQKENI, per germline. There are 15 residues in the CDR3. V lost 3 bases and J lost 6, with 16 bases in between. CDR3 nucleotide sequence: TGTGCCAGCTCACCGGCGCGGCAGGGGCGGGATACGCAGTATTTT. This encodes CASSPARQGRDTQYF.

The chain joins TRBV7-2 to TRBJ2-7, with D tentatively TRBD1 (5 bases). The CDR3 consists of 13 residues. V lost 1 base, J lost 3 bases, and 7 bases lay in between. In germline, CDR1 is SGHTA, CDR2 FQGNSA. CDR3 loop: CASSLDRYYEQYF. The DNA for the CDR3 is TGTGCCAGCAGCTTAGACAGGTACTACGAGCAGTACTTC.

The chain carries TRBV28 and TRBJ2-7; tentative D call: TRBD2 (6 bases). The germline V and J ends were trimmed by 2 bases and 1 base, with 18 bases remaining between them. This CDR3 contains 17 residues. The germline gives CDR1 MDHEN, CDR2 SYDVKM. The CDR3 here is CASSLRGLALPSYEQYF. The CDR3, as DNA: TGTGCCAGCAGTTTACGGGGTCTAGCGCTACCGTCCTACGAGCAGTACTTC.

Here the CDR3 DNA reads TGTGCCAGCTCATTCCGGGATGGCTACGAGCAGTACTTC. Translated, it gives CASSFRDGYEQYF. This chain links TRBV18 with TRBJ2-7; TRBD2 might be the D (5 bases). This CDR3 spans 13 amino acids. The ends were cut back, 5 bases at V and 3 bases at J, with 11 bases in the middle. The germline CDR1 and CDR2 sequences are KGHSH and LQKENI.

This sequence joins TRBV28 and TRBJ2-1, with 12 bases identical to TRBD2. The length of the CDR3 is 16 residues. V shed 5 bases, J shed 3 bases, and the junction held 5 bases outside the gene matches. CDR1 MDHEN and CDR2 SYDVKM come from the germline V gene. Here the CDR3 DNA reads TGTGCCAGCAGTCTACTAGCGGGGGGAGGCTACAATGAGCAGTTCTTC. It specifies CASSLLAGGGYNEQFF.

DNA for the CDR3: TGTGCCAGCAGTGCCAGGGACTACGAGCAGTACTTC. Translated, it gives CASSARDYEQYF. The chain uses TRBV2 and TRBJ2-7; D possibly corresponds to TRBD1 (5 bases). The CDR3 length is 12 residues. CDR1 is SNHLY, CDR2 FYNNEI, per germline. V was clipped by 4 bases and J by 3 bases, with 7 bases between them.

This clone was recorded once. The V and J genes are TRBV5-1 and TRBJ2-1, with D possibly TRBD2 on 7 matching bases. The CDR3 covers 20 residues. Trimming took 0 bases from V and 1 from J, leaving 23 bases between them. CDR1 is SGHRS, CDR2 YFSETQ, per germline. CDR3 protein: CASSLGVFSGGAGSYNEQFF. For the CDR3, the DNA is TGCGCCAGCAGCTTGGGGGTTTTTAGTGGGGGGGCAGGGTCCTACAATGAGCAGTTCTTC.

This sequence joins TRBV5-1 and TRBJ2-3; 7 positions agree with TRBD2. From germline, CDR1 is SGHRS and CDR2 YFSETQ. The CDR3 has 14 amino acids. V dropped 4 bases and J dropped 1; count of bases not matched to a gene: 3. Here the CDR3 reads CASSGGRGTDTQYF. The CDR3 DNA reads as TGCGCCAGCAGCGGCGGGAGAGGCACAGATACGCAGTATTTT.

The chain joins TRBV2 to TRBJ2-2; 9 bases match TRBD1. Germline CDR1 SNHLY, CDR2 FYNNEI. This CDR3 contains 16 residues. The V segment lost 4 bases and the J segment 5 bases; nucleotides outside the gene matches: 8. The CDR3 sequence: CASSAVRQGGTGELFF. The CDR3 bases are TGTGCCAGCAGTGCCGTCCGACAGGGGGGTACCGGGGAGCTGTTTTTT.

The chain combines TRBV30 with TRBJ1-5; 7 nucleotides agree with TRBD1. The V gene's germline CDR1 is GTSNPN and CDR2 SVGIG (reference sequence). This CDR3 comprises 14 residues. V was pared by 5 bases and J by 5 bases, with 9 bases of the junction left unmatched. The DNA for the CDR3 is TGTGCCTGGGACTCAGGGGGTCGGCATCAGCCCCAGCATTTT. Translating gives CAWDSGGRHQPQHF.

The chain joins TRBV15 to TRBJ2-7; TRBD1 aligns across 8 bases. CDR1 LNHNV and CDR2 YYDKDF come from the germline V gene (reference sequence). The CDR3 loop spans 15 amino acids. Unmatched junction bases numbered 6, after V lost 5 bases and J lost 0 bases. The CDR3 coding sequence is TGTGCCACCAGCCACGACAGGGGCACCTCCTACGAGCAGTACTTC. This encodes CATSHDRGTSYEQYF.

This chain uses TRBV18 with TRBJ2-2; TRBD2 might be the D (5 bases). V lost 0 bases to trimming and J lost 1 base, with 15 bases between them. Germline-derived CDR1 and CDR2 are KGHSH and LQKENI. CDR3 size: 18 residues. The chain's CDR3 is CASSPPSPRAENTGELFF. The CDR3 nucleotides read TGTGCCAGCTCACCACCGTCCCCGCGGGCAGAGAACACCGGGGAGCTGTTTTTT. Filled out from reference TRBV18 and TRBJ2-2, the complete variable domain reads NAGVMQNPRHLVRRRGQEARLRCSPMKGHSHVYWYRQLPEEGLKFMVYLQKENIIDESGMPKERFSAEFPKEGPSILRIQQVVRGDSAAYFCASSPPSPRAENTGELFFGEGSRLTVL.

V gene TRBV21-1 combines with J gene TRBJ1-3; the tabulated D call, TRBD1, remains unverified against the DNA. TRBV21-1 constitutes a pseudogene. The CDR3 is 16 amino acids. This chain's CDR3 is CASSKAWTEFGNTIYF. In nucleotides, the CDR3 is TGTGCCAGCAGCAAAGCTTGGACAGAATTTGGAAACACCATATATTTT.

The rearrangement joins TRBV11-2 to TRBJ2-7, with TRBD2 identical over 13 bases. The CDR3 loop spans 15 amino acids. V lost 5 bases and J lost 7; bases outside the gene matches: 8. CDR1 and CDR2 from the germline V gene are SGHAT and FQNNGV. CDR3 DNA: TGTGCCAGCAGCCGTAAATGGACTAGCGGGAGTGAGCAGTACTTC. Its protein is CASSRKWTSGSEQYF.

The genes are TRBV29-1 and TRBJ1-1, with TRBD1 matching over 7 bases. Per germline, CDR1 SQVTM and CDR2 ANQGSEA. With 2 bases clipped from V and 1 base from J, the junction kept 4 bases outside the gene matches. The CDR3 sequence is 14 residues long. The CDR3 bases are TGCAGCGTTGAACCCCGGACAGGGAACACTGAAGCTTTCTTT. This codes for CSVEPRTGNTEAFF.

CDR3 in amino acids: CASSRDRFGNTIYF. The DNA for the CDR3 is TGTGCCAGCAGTCGAGACAGATTTGGAAACACCATATATTTT. V gene TRBV6-5 combines with J gene TRBJ1-3, with D maybe TRBD1 (5 bases). V dropped 5 bases and J dropped 3 bases, with 11 bases sitting between them. The CDR3 is 14 residues long. CDR1 MNHEY and CDR2 SVGAGI come from the germline V gene.

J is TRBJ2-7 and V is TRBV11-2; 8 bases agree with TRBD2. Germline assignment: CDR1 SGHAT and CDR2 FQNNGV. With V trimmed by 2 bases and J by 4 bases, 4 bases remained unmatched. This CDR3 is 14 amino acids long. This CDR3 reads CASSLREGQYEQYF. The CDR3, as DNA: TGTGCCAGCAGCTTACGGGAGGGCCAGTACGAGCAGTACTTC.